The next 15 T cell receptor beta chains were all read from a single sample in a study of blood T cells in healthy people across ages. It was with a sample-barcoded 5' primer and a J-beta primer mix that a second PCR of roughly 7 to 12 cycles was run. MiXCR, run by TCRdb on the 5' RACE reads, gives a single entry per CDR3 protein. Here the sample spans hundreds of thousands of distinct CDR3 sequences, roughly 56% being singletons. The sequenced sample was blood. Every receptor here comes from a man between 35 and 55 years old in good health.

The rearrangement joins TRBV5-1 to TRBJ2-6; TRBD1 agrees at 9 bases. This CDR3 is 17 amino acids long. The junction had 7 bases not matched to a gene; V was cut back by 4 bases and J by 2 bases. Germline V gives CDR1 SGHRS, CDR2 YFSETQ. Here the CDR3 reads CASSPTWTGAGANVLTF. The CDR3 nucleotides read TGCGCCAGCAGCCCCACATGGACAGGGGCTGGGGCCAACGTCCTGACTTTC.

This chain links TRBV19 with TRBJ2-4; no definite D call. The better agreement between TRBJ2-7 and the DNA end casts doubt on the J call. CDR1 is LNHDA, CDR2 SQIVND, per germline (reference sequence). This CDR3 contains 13 residues. The CDR3 bases are TGTGCCAGTAGTATACAGGCAGCCCGCGAGCAGTACTTC. It translates to CASSIQAAREQYF.

This clonotype was found a few times. The chain couples TRBV5-1 to TRBJ2-5, with 11 bases fitting TRBD2. This CDR3 contains 13 residues. Trimming removed 5 bases from V and 5 bases from J; junction bases left unmatched: 2. Germline values: CDR1 SGHRS, CDR2 YFSETQ. Here the CDR3 DNA reads TGCGCCAGCAGGACTAGCGGGACGGAGACCCAGTACTTC. The encoded protein is CASRTSGTETQYF.

CDR3 in DNA: TGTGCCAGCAGCCAGTCCGGGACAGATACCTACGAGCAGTACTTC. Protein: CASSQSGTDTYEQYF. This chain uses TRBV6-6 with TRBJ2-7, with 7 bases that match TRBD1. J lost 2 bases, V lost 6 bases, and 10 bases had no gene match. Germline CDR1 MNHNY, CDR2 SVGAGI (reference sequence). This CDR3 spans 15 amino acids.

The V and J genes are TRBV24-1 and TRBJ1-5, with 11 bases matching TRBD1. With 5 bases clipped from V and 3 bases from J, the junction kept 2 bases outside the gene matches. Germline CDR1 and CDR2: KGHDR and SFDVKD. The length of the CDR3 is 15 residues. The CDR3 region has the DNA TGTGCCACCAGTGGGACAGGGGGCATCAATCAGCCCCAGCATTTT. Amino acid sequence: CATSGTGGINQPQHF.

This chain uses TRBV7-6 with TRBJ1-2; D ambiguous. Germline CDR1 reads SGHVS; CDR2 reads FNYEAQ. V lost 5 bases and J 4 bases, leaving 11 bases between the germline ends. The CDR3 loop spans 13 amino acids. CDR3 region: CASSVGRGYGYTF. CDR3 in DNA: TGTGCCAGCAGCGTAGGACGTGGCTATGGCTACACCTTC.

This chain joins TRBV15 and TRBJ2-4; D possibly corresponds to TRBD2 (5 bases). The CDR3 runs 13 residues. Germline V lookup: CDR1 LNHNV, CDR2 YYDKDF (reference sequence). The ends were cut back, 0 bases at V and 13 bases at J, with 13 bases in the middle. The CDR3 nucleotides read TGTGCCACCAGCAGAGAAGGAGGAGATCAGCAGTACTTC. Amino acids: CATSREGGDQQYF.

The chain is built from TRBV12-3 or TRBV12-4 and TRBJ2-5; 8 nucleotides agree with TRBD2. The trim removed 6 bases at V and 11 bases at J, leaving 26 bases unmatched. The CDR3 has 18 residues. The CDR3 nucleotides read TGTGCCAGCAGACCCTTGGTTACCGGAGCGGGGGCTAACAATGAGCAGTACTTC. As protein: CASRPLVTGAGANNEQYF.

This chain uses TRBV7-9 with TRBJ2-5; D is undetermined. The CDR3 totals 14 residues. Per the germline V gene, CDR1 is SEHNR and CDR2 is FQNEAQ (reference sequence). The ends were cut back, 0 bases at V and 2 bases at J, with 7 bases in the middle. CDR3 sequence (DNA): TGTGCCAGCAGCTTAGCAAGCACACAAGAGACCCAGTACTTC. It specifies CASSLASTQETQYF.

The chain recombines TRBV4-1 with TRBJ1-5; 8 bases fit TRBD1. The CDR3 consists of 16 residues. The junction had 5 bases not matched to a gene; V was cut back by 1 base and J by 3 bases. Germline assignment: CDR1 MGHRA and CDR2 YSYEKL. The CDR3 DNA follows: TGCGCCAGCAGCCAAGTCGGACAGGGTGACAATCAGCCCCAGCATTTT. Its protein product is CASSQVGQGDNQPQHF.

The rearrangement uses TRBV12-3 or TRBV12-4 and TRBJ2-5, with TRBD2 matching over 7 bases. The CDR3 is made up of 13 amino acids. V lost 4 bases and J lost 1; bases outside the gene matches: 0. CDR3 residues: CASSWEGQETQYF. CDR3 sequence (DNA): TGTGCCAGCAGTTGGGAGGGCCAAGAGACCCAGTACTTC.

V usage is TRBV9 and J usage is TRBJ2-5; D might be TRBD1 (5 bases). The CDR3 length is 16 residues. Germline V gene sequence: CDR1 SGDLS, CDR2 YYNGEE. V shed 1 base and J shed 2 bases, with 15 bases lying between them. The CDR3 protein is CASSVPSGPAQETQYF. CDR3 bases: TGTGCCAGCAGCGTACCCTCAGGGCCTGCTCAAGAGACCCAGTACTTC.

This clonotype appeared a single time. The V and J genes are TRBV20-1 and TRBJ1-2; unclear D gene. Trimming left V 7 bases short and J 5 bases short, with 11 bases between. The germline gives CDR1 DFQATT, CDR2 SNEGSKA (reference sequence). The CDR3 extends over 11 amino acids. The CDR3 DNA is TGCAGTGGGGCTAATATTTATGGCTACACCTTC. It is translated as CSGANIYGYTF.

The genes are TRBV20-1 and TRBJ2-1; D is perhaps TRBD2 (6 bases). V gave up 6 bases and J gave up 8 bases, with 11 bases separating them. The CDR3 totals 11 residues. The germline V gene has CDR1 DFQATT and CDR2 SNEGSKA (reference sequence). This CDR3 reads CSARLVDEQFF. The CDR3 nucleotides are TGCAGTGCGCGACTAGTCGATGAGCAGTTCTTC.

V gene TRBV20-1 combines with J gene TRBJ1-6, with TRBD1 matching 9 bases. From germline, CDR1 is DFQATT and CDR2 SNEGSKA (reference sequence). After removal of 1 base from V and 7 bases from J, the junction contained 8 bases not matched to a gene. This CDR3 is 16 amino acids long. The CDR3 DNA reads TGCAGTGCTAGAGGGGGACAGGGCGATCCCAATTCACCCCTCCACTTT. Protein product: CSARGGQGDPNSPLHF.